These 5 T cell receptor beta chains came from one sample sequenced in a study of blood T cell repertoires in COVID-19. The table came from immunoSEQ multiplex PCR; TCRdb's copy has only in-frame clones and leaves some out. The repertoire includes more than 80,000 clones, roughly 86% of them detected once, and around 7.2% sits in the top ten. The sample consisted of peripheral blood. The receptor source for this set is a man between 45 and 60 years old with active or convalescent COVID-19.

This rearrangement joins TRBV28 to TRBJ1-1, with D tentatively TRBD1 (5 bases). Per the germline V gene, CDR1 is MDHEN and CDR2 is SYDVKM. This CDR3 contains 14 residues. Trimming took 5 bases from V and 5 from J, leaving 15 bases between them. CDR3 in DNA: TGTGCCAGCAGTCTCGGGGACGGGAGGACTGAAGCTTTCTTT. Its translation is CASSLGDGRTEAFF.

There are a few counts of this clone. The chain recombines TRBV9 with TRBJ2-6; TRBD1 agrees at 7 bases. The germline gives CDR1 SGDLS, CDR2 YYNGEE. The length of the CDR3 is 17 residues. V dropped 4 bases and J dropped 0; count of bases not matched to a gene: 7. CDR3 sequence: CASSPRDSLSGANVLTF. CDR3 nucleotide sequence: TGTGCCAGCAGCCCCCGGGACAGTCTCTCTGGGGCCAACGTCCTGACTTTC.

The chain has TRBV6-5 and TRBJ2-1, with TRBD2 matching over 9 bases. The V gene end was trimmed by 1 base and the J gene end by 6 bases; junction bases not matched to a gene: 7. The length of the CDR3 is 16 residues. Germline CDR1 is MNHEY and CDR2 is SVGAGI. The DNA of the CDR3 is TGTGCCAGCAGTTACTTTCCTAGCGGGGTCGGCAATGAGCAGTTCTTC. Translated: CASSYFPSGVGNEQFF.

In this sample, this clone turned up once. The rearrangement uses TRBV21-1 and TRBJ1-2; the table's D call of TRBD1 was not tested on the DNA. TRBV21-1 is shown as a pseudogene. The length of the CDR3 is 15 residues. CDR3 sequence reads: CASSKAWGQGFGYTF. CDR3 sequence (DNA): TGTGCCAGCAGCAAAGCATGGGGACAGGGGTTCGGCTACACCTTC.

The V gene is TRBV29-1, the J gene TRBJ1-4, with a weak D call TRBD1 (5 bases). This CDR3 is 13 amino acids long. The germline V gene has CDR1 SQVTM and CDR2 ANQGSEA. Deletions cut 3 bases from V and 8 bases from J, with 13 bases between. Written as DNA, the CDR3 is TGCAGCGTTGAGGCGGGGCCGGAGGAAAAACTGTTTTTT. Its translation is CSVEAGPEEKLFF.